This T cell receptor beta chain was identified in a study of blood T cell repertoires in COVID-19. Study-level information: Collection of acute and convalescent COVID-19 samples took place in the United States, Italy and Spain. PBMCs, B-cell-depleted T cells, or T cells were the source of the cDNA or gDNA that made up the material.

V was cut by 4 bases and J by 7 bases, with 23 bases left in between. This CDR3 spans 15 amino acids. Germline V CDR1 and CDR2: SQVTM, ANQGSEA. As originally analysed: Quantification of nucleated cells was approximated via reference gene primer amplification. Libraries were prepared by immunoSEQ multiplex PCR; TCRdb keeps only in-frame clonotypes and omits some of them. V and J calls and clone size are as listed in that table; D and trimming were resolved from the DNA. The sample records about 280,000 clones, over 75% being singletons. The sequenced material came from peripheral blood. The chain links TRBV29-1 to TRBJ2-7; TRBD1 might be the D (6 bases). The TCR originated in a human donor in a cohort sampled during active COVID-19. CDR3: CSVVLVGQPPLEQYF. CDR3 coding DNA: TGCAGCGTTGTCCTGGTAGGACAGCCTCCTTTGGAGCAGTACTTC.